The clone carrying this TCR beta chain has only a few counts. The target antigen is unknown. This sample is part of a study of T cell responses to AZD1222 COVID-19 vaccine. Points from the study as a whole: Donors were chiefly white British, with a greater number of females, and clonal diversity was perhaps underestimated. In the spike-specific TCR repertoire, nearly half reportedly target unmutated variant regions. The number of AZD1222 recipients seropositive at baseline was only six.

V was trimmed by 5 bases and J by 5 bases, leaving 15 bases between them. The CDR3 consists of 15 residues. The germline CDR1 and CDR2 sequences are MNHEY and SMNVEV (reference sequence). TCRdb keeps only in-frame clones here, not all; method: immunoSEQ multiplex PCR. The sample includes more than 95,000 clones, approximately 92% seen only once; the top ten take 1.1%. The receptor's source is an adult in good health. This specimen consisted of peripheral blood, obtained on day 0 of AZD1222 vaccination. The chain employs TRBV27 and TRBJ2-2, with a weak D call TRBD2 (5 bases). The CDR3 nucleotides read TGTGCCAGCAGTCCCACCGGGATCCTAACCGGGGAGCTGTTTTTT. As protein: CASSPTGILTGELFF.